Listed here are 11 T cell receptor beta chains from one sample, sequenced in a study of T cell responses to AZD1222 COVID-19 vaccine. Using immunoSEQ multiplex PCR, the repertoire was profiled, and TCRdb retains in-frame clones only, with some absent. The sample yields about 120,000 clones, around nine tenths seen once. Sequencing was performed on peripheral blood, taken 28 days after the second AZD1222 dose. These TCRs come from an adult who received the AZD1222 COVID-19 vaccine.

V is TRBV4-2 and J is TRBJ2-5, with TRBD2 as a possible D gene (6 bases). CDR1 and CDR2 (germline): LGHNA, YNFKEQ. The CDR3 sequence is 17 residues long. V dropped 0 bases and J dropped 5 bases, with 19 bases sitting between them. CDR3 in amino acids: CASSQDGVGRGYETQYF. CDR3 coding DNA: TGTGCCAGCAGCCAAGATGGGGTCGGGAGAGGTTACGAGACCCAGTACTTC.

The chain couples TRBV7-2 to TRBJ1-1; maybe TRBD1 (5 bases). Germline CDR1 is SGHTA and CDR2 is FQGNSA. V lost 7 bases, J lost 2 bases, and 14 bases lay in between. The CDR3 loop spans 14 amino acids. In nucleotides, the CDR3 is TGTGCCAGCAACAATAGGGGTGGAAACACTGAAGCTTTCTTT. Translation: CASNNRGGNTEAFF.

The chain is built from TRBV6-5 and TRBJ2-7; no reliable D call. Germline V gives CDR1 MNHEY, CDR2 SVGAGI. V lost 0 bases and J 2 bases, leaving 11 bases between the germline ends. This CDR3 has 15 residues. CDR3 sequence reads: CASSYSKNRPYEQYF. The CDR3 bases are TGTGCCAGCAGTTACTCGAAGAACAGACCCTACGAGCAGTACTTC.

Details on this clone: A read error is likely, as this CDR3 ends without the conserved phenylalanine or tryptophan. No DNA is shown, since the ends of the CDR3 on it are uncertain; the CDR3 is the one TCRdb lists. This chain's CDR3 is CASSLRELGLLPV. V gene TRBV7-3 combines with J gene TRBJ2-2; the D call in the table, TRBD2, was not verified against the DNA. From its first to its last residue, the CDR3 has 13 amino acids. Germline lookup yields CDR1 SGHTA and CDR2 FQGTGA.

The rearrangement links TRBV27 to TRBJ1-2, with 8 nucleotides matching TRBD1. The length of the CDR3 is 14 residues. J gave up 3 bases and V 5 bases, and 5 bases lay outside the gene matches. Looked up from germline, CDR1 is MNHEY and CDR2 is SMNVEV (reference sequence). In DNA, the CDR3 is TGTGCCAGCAGTCCGGTGACAGGGGACTATGGCTACACCTTC. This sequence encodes CASSPVTGDYGYTF.

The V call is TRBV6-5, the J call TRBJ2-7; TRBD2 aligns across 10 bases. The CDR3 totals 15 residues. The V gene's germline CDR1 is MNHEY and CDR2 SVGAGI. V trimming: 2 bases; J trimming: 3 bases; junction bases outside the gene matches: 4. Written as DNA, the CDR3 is TGTGCCAGCAGTTACGAGCGGGAGGGGGGCTACGAGCAGTACTTC. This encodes CASSYEREGGYEQYF.

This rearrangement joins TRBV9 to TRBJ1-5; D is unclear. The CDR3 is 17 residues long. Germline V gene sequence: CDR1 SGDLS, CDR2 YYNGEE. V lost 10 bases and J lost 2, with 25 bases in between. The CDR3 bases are TGTGCCGACAACCTGAGTTCCTTGGGATATGGCAATCAGCCCCAGCATTTT. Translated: CADNLSSLGYGNQPQHF.

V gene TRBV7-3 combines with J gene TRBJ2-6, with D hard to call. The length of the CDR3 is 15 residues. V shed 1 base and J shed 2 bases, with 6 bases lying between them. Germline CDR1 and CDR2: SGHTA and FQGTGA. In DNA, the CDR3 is TGTGCCAGCAGCTTAAAAGGTGCTGGGGCCAACGTCCTGACTTTC. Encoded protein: CASSLKGAGANVLTF.

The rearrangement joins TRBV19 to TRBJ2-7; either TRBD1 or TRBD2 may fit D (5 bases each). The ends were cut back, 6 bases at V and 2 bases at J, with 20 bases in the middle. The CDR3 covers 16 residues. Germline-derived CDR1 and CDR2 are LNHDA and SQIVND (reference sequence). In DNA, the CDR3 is TGTGCCAGTAGCAACCCGGGACGGAGAGACACCTACGAGCAGTACTTC. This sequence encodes CASSNPGRRDTYEQYF.

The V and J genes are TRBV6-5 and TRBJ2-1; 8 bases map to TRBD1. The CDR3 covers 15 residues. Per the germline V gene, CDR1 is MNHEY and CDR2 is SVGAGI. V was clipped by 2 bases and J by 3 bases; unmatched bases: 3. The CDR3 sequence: CASSYTTGDYNEQFF. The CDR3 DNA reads TGTGCCAGCAGTTACACGACAGGGGACTACAATGAGCAGTTCTTC.

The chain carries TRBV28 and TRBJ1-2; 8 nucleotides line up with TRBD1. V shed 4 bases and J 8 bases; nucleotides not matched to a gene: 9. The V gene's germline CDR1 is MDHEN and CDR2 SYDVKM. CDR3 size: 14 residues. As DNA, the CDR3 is TGTGCCAGCAGTTCCGGGACAGGCCTATGGGGCTACACCTTC. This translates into CASSSGTGLWGYTF.